The sequence of this T cell receptor (beta chain) was determined in a study of T cell responses to AZD1222 COVID-19 vaccine. Turning to the study itself: Analysis merged second doses at about 4 or about 12 weeks.

Whole-study results and caveats: Vaccination with two AZD1222 doses was followed by a rise in Spike-specific TCR breadth and depth. Vaccine-associated CD4 TCRs ranged over spike, dominating at 160-218 and 743-854. Recipients of AZD1222 seropositive at baseline numbered only 5 to 7.

Note on this clone: Its antigen is as yet unknown.

Only in-frame clones appear in the TCRdb table, and some are missing; sequencing was by immunoSEQ multiplex PCR. The repertoire consists of about 94,000 clones, with over 75% occurring once and the leading ten covering less than 15%. Trimming removed 2 bases from V and 4 bases from J; junction bases left unmatched: 5. Germline assignment: CDR1 LGHNA and CDR2 YNFKEQ. CDR3 length: 16 residues. The TCR comes from an adult in good health. The sequences come from peripheral blood, collected on day 0 of AZD1222 vaccination. V and J are TRBV4-2 and TRBJ2-1; 10 bases fit TRBD1. CDR3 sequence reads: CASSQSWDRGYNEQFF. The CDR3 DNA is TGTGCCAGCAGCCAAAGCTGGGACAGGGGTTACAATGAGCAGTTCTTC.